These 9 T cell receptor beta chains were all obtained from the same sample, sequenced in a study of Ad26.COV2.S vaccination and SARS-CoV-2 variants. Treatment: approximately 18 received Ad26.COV2.S at low or high dose, single or two shots; about five received placebo; per-sample allocation not given. All samples were drawn on day 63, counting from the first vaccine or placebo injection. TCRdb keeps only in-frame clones here, not all; method: immunoSEQ multiplex PCR. The sample records over 400,000 clones, roughly 89% being singletons. This material consisted of peripheral blood, taken in a trial of Ad26.COV2.S vaccine versus placebo. These receptors were obtained from a person between 18 and 65 years old who received the Ad26.COV2.S COVID-19 vaccine or a placebo.

The genes are TRBV30 and TRBJ1-1; tentative D call: TRBD1 (5 bases). Trimming shortened V by 3 bases and J by 5 bases, and 25 bases separated the two germline ends. Germline V lookup: CDR1 GTSNPN, CDR2 SVGIG (reference sequence). The CDR3 has 17 residues. The DNA for the CDR3 is TGTGCCTGGAGCCCTACAGGTTCGAAGAGGCAGAGGACTGAAGCTTTCTTT. Protein: CAWSPTGSKRQRTEAFF.

This chain links TRBV9 with TRBJ1-4; the D is unclear. The V end lost 1 base, the J end lost 0 bases, and 7 bases lay between the germline ends. Germline lookup yields CDR1 SGDLS and CDR2 YYNGEE. The CDR3 runs 15 residues. CDR3 in DNA: TGTGCCAGCAGCGTATCGTTAGCAACTAATGAAAAACTGTTTTTT. Protein sequence: CASSVSLATNEKLFF.

The chain links TRBV20-1 to TRBJ2-5, with TRBD1 as a possible D gene (6 bases). CDR1 is DFQATT and CDR2 is SNEGSKA in the germline V gene (reference sequence). The CDR3 is 14 amino acids. The V gene lost 3 bases and the J gene lost 2 bases, with 13 bases spanning the gap. CDR3 region: CSASYWTVQETQYF. The CDR3 DNA sequence: TGCAGTGCTAGTTATTGGACAGTACAAGAGACCCAGTACTTC.

This clone was counted only a few times. The rearrangement joins TRBV4-3 to TRBJ2-2; D is unresolved. This CDR3 has 16 residues. Trimming cost V 0 bases and J 4 bases, with 12 bases left between them. Germline lookup yields CDR1 LGHNA and CDR2 YSLEER. The CDR3 region is CASSQDRPGRTGELFF. CDR3 DNA: TGCGCCAGCAGCCAAGATCGACCAGGCCGCACCGGGGAGCTGTTTTTT.

The chain joins TRBV7-9 to TRBJ1-1, with no clear D. This CDR3 has 14 residues. CDR1 and CDR2 (germline): SEHNR, FQNEAQ (reference sequence). Between the trimmed V and J ends, which lost 5 bases and 4 bases, there was a span of 14 bases. The CDR3 bases are TGTGCCAGCAGCCCCCAAGGACCGGGCACTGAAGCTTTCTTT. Protein product: CASSPQGPGTEAFF.

The J gene is TRBJ1-2, the V gene TRBV4-2; tentative D call: TRBD1 (6 bases). V shed 4 bases and J shed 4 bases, with 16 bases lying between them. Germline V CDR1 and CDR2: LGHNA, YNFKEQ. The CDR3 consists of 15 residues. Written as DNA, the CDR3 is TGTGCCAGCAGCCTAGAGGGGGGCCACGTCTATGGCTACACCTTC. Its translation is CASSLEGGHVYGYTF.

The gene calls are TRBV5-4 and TRBJ1-4; 7 positions match TRBD1. This CDR3 comprises 16 residues. Trimming at V came to 0 bases and at J to 7 bases, leaving 9 bases not matched to a gene. Germline loops: CDR1 SGHNT, CDR2 YYREEE (reference sequence). Here the CDR3 reads CASSLAGQGGGEKLFF. The CDR3 DNA is TGTGCCAGCAGCTTGGCGGGGCAGGGGGGCGGTGAAAAACTGTTTTTT.

This chain uses TRBV20-1 with TRBJ2-7, with D unclear. V lost 4 bases, J lost 5 bases, and 9 bases lay in between. The CDR3 totals 11 residues. CDR1 DFQATT and CDR2 SNEGSKA come from the germline V gene (reference sequence). CDR3 DNA sequence: TGCAGTGCTATGGGGTTGGACGAGCAGTACTTC. Its translation is CSAMGLDEQYF.

This chain connects TRBV11-2 to TRBJ2-5; TRBD1 might be the D (6 bases). The CDR3 has 16 residues. V was shortened by 4 bases and J by 5 bases, with 20 bases between the two germline ends. Germline V gives CDR1 SGHAT, CDR2 FQNNGV. The CDR3 protein is CASSSYGSSQGETQYF. The CDR3 nucleotides are TGTGCCAGCAGCTCATATGGGAGCTCCCAGGGGGAGACCCAGTACTTC.